This T cell receptor beta chain was profiled in a study of blood T cells in healthy people across ages. The study's findings and limits: Age brought a roughly linear fall in TCR beta diversity measured per million T cells.

Regarding this clonotype: Its antigen is unidentified.

The CDR3 sequence is 16 residues long. Trimming took off 4 bases at V and 2 bases at J, with 15 bases between the two ends. Using a J-beta primer mix together with a sample-barcoded 5' primer, a second PCR was run for roughly 7 to 12 cycles. Every cDNA molecule carried a tag from a template-switch adaptor bearing 12 random nucleotides. Each CDR3 protein gets one entry after TCRdb re-called the 5' RACE reads with MiXCR. The sample records over a million distinct CDR3 sequences, around 25% being singletons. The same sample was also studied in work on T cells of mothers and their children. From that report: The analysis detected no persistent microchimeric T cell clones.

V usage is TRBV12-3 or TRBV12-4 and J usage is TRBJ2-1; TRBD1 might be the D (6 bases). This clonotype originated in a girl aged 2 to 10 in good health. The source material was blood. CDR3 in amino acids: CASSSTGPTTYNEQFF. CDR3 bases: TGTGCCAGCAGTTCGACAGGACCCACCACCTACAATGAGCAGTTCTTC.